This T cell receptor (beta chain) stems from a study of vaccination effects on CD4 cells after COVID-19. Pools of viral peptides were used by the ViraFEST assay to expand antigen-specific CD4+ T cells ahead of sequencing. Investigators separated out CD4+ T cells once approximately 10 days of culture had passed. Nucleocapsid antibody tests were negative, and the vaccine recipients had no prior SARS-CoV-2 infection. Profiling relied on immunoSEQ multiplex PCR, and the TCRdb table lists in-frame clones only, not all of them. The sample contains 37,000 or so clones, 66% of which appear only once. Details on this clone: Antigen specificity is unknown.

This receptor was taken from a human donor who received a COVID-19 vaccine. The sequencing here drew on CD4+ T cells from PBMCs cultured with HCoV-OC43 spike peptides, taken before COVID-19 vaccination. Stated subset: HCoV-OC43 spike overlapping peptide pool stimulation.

In nucleotides, the CDR3 is TGTGCCAGTAGTATGTCCGGACAGGGGCGGGCCTATGGCTACACCTTC. It codes for CASSMSGQGRAYGYTF. The chain is built from TRBV19 and TRBJ1-2, with TRBD1 matching over 9 bases. With V trimmed by 3 bases and J by 4 bases, 9 bases remained unmatched. The germline CDR1 and CDR2 sequences are LNHDA and SQIVND (reference sequence). The CDR3 is 16 residues long.